These T cell receptor beta chains were read from a single sample in a study of T cell responses to AZD1222 COVID-19 vaccine. Generated by immunoSEQ multiplex PCR, the TCRdb table keeps only in-frame clones and is missing some. The sample includes 100,000 to 130,000 clones, 75% to 90% of them seen just once. The specimen was peripheral blood, collected on day 0 of AZD1222 vaccination. Receptor source: an adult in good health. Both conserved end residues are part of each CDR3. Each record gives: D gene, clone size, V gene, J gene, CDR3 DNA, CDR3 protein. A D gene is named only where the DNA matches it firmly. Some rows mark clone size as missing; the rest say once, few, many or name a class of expanded clone.

d_gene: -; abundance: -; v_gene: TRBV30; j_gene: TRBJ1-5; CDR3nt: TGTGCCTGGAGCGGTAGCAATCAGCCCCAGCATTTT; CDR3aa: CAWSGSNQPQHF
d_gene: TRBD1; abundance: -; v_gene: TRBV5-1; j_gene: TRBJ2-5; CDR3nt: TGCGCCAGCAGCCAGCTCCCGGACAGGGTCCAAGAGACCCAGTACTTC; CDR3aa: CASSQLPDRVQETQYF
d_gene: -; abundance: -; v_gene: TRBV5-1; j_gene: TRBJ2-7; CDR3nt: TGCGCCAGCAGCCCCGGGACCTACGAGCAGTACTTC; CDR3aa: CASSPGTYEQYF
d_gene: -; abundance: -; v_gene: TRBV11-2; j_gene: TRBJ1-1; CDR3nt: TGTGCCAGCACCCCATTAAACACTGAAGCTTTCTTT; CDR3aa: CASTPLNTEAFF
d_gene: -; abundance: -; v_gene: TRBV23-1; j_gene: TRBJ1-5; CDR3nt: TGCGCCAGCAGTCCCAACAGTCGTCCGGGACTCGATAATCAGCCCCAGCATTTT; CDR3aa: CASSPNSRPGLDNQPQHF
d_gene: -; abundance: -; v_gene: TRBV19; j_gene: TRBJ2-3; CDR3nt: TGTGCCAGTAGTGGGGGGTTGGATACGCAGTATTTT; CDR3aa: CASSGGLDTQYF
d_gene: -; abundance: -; v_gene: TRBV4-2; j_gene: TRBJ1-1; CDR3nt: TGTGCCAGCAGCCTCCTAGGACCTGCGAACACTGAAGCTTTCTTT; CDR3aa: CASSLLGPANTEAFF
d_gene: -; abundance: -; v_gene: TRBV6-1; j_gene: TRBJ2-7; CDR3nt: TGTGCCAGCAGTGAAGCGGGAGGGGGACACGAGCAGTACTTC; CDR3aa: CASSEAGGGHEQYF
d_gene: -; abundance: -; v_gene: TRBV19; j_gene: TRBJ2-1; CDR3nt: TGTGCCACCACCGGGACAAATTACAATGAGCAGTTCTTC; CDR3aa: CATTGTNYNEQFF
d_gene: TRBD2; abundance: -; v_gene: TRBV7-3; j_gene: TRBJ2-1; CDR3nt: TGTGCCAGCAGCTCAGCGGGGGCCAGCTACAATGAGCAGTTCTTC; CDR3aa: CASSSAGASYNEQFF
d_gene: -; abundance: -; v_gene: TRBV27; j_gene: TRBJ2-7; CDR3nt: TGTGCCAGCAGTCCTCGGGCTAGCGTCTCCTACGAGCAGTACTTC; CDR3aa: CASSPRASVSYEQYF
d_gene: TRBD2; abundance: few; v_gene: TRBV18; j_gene: TRBJ2-3; CDR3nt: TGTGCCAGCTCACCACTAGCGGGGAGCACAGATACGCAGTATTTT; CDR3aa: CASSPLAGSTDTQYF
d_gene: TRBD1; abundance: -; v_gene: TRBV6-2/TRBV6-3; j_gene: TRBJ1-5; CDR3nt: TGTGCCAGCAGCCCCGGGACAGGCCCGGGTTTGAGGTTTAGCAATCAGCCCCAGCATTTT; CDR3aa: CASSPGTGPGLRFSNQPQHF
d_gene: TRBD1; abundance: -; v_gene: TRBV18; j_gene: TRBJ1-5; CDR3nt: TGTGCCAGCTCACCGGGACAGGGGGGCAGCAATCAGCCCCAGCATTTT; CDR3aa: CASSPGQGGSNQPQHF
d_gene: -; abundance: -; v_gene: TRBV30; j_gene: TRBJ1-1; CDR3nt: TGTGCCTGGTCCCAAGGGGGCACTGAAGCTTTCTTT; CDR3aa: CAWSQGGTEAFF
d_gene: -; abundance: -; v_gene: TRBV3-1/TRBV3-2; j_gene: TRBJ1-1; CDR3nt: TGTGCCAGCAGCCAAGAAAAAAGGGGCGGGGGAGCTTTCTTT; CDR3aa: CASSQEKRGGGAFF
d_gene: TRBD1; abundance: -; v_gene: TRBV9; j_gene: TRBJ2-7; CDR3nt: TGTGCCAGCAGCCCGCGTCAGGGGGCACTTTACGAGCAGTACTTC; CDR3aa: CASSPRQGALYEQYF
d_gene: TRBD2; abundance: -; v_gene: TRBV19; j_gene: TRBJ2-5; CDR3nt: TGTGCCAGTAGCCCAGCTGGCGGGGGGAACCAAGAGACCCAGTACTTC; CDR3aa: CASSPAGGGNQETQYF
d_gene: -; abundance: -; v_gene: TRBV24-1; j_gene: TRBJ1-5; CDR3nt: TGTGCCACCAATAGGGCTCGCCAGCCCCAGCATTTT; CDR3aa: CATNRARQPQHF
d_gene: -; abundance: -; v_gene: TRBV11-2; j_gene: TRBJ2-2; CDR3nt: TGTGCCAGCAGGGTGGGGGTATCTGGGGAGCTGTTTTTT; CDR3aa: CASRVGVSGELFF
d_gene: -; abundance: -; v_gene: TRBV5-1; j_gene: TRBJ2-3; CDR3nt: TGCGCCAGCAGCTTGAACCCTGTGGGGAGTGGAGATACGCAGTATTTT; CDR3aa: CASSLNPVGSGDTQYF
d_gene: -; abundance: -; v_gene: TRBV6-5; j_gene: TRBJ1-5; CDR3nt: TGTGCCAGCAGTTATGGGGGGGTCCATCAGCCCCAGCATTTT; CDR3aa: CASSYGGVHQPQHF
d_gene: -; abundance: -; v_gene: TRBV5-5; j_gene: TRBJ2-2; CDR3nt: TGTGCCAGCAGCTTCCTAGACGGGGAGCTGTTTTTT; CDR3aa: CASSFLDGELFF
d_gene: TRBD1; abundance: -; v_gene: TRBV18; j_gene: TRBJ1-1; CDR3nt: TGTGCCAGCTCACCGGGACAGGGTAACACTGAAGCTTTCTTT; CDR3aa: CASSPGQGNTEAFF
d_gene: -; abundance: -; v_gene: TRBV30; j_gene: TRBJ1-3; CDR3nt: TGTGCCTGGAGTCAATCGCCCGAAATCTCAGGAAACACCATATATTTT; CDR3aa: CAWSQSPEISGNTIYF
d_gene: TRBD1; abundance: -; v_gene: TRBV5-6; j_gene: TRBJ1-1; CDR3nt: TGTGCCAGCAGCTGGAGGGACAGACCCCGCGGGAGAGCTTTCTTT; CDR3aa: CASSWRDRPRGRAFF
d_gene: -; abundance: -; v_gene: TRBV29-1; j_gene: TRBJ2-5; CDR3nt: TGCAGCGGCCGACAGGATACGGCGACCCAGTACTTC; CDR3aa: CSGRQDTATQYF
d_gene: -; abundance: -; v_gene: TRBV4-3; j_gene: TRBJ1-2; CDR3nt: TGCGCCAGCAGCCGCATCACTGGGGGCGGCTATGGCTACACCTTC; CDR3aa: CASSRITGGGYGYTF
d_gene: -; abundance: few; v_gene: TRBV5-6; j_gene: TRBJ1-2; CDR3nt: TGTGCCAGCAGTATTGGGGGAGGCGATGGCTACACCTTC; CDR3aa: CASSIGGGDGYTF
d_gene: TRBD1; abundance: -; v_gene: TRBV29-1; j_gene: TRBJ2-5; CDR3nt: TGCAGCGTTTCCGGGACAGCACAAGAGACCCAGTACTTC; CDR3aa: CSVSGTAQETQYF
d_gene: TRBD2; abundance: -; v_gene: TRBV12-5; j_gene: TRBJ2-1; CDR3nt: TGTGCTAGTGGCGGCGGGGGGGGCTACAATGAGCAGTTCTTC; CDR3aa: CASGGGGGYNEQFF
d_gene: -; abundance: -; v_gene: TRBV5-1; j_gene: TRBJ2-1; CDR3nt: TGCGCCAGCCTTCAGGGCGCACGGTCGGACAATGAGCAGTTCTTC; CDR3aa: CASLQGARSDNEQFF
d_gene: -; abundance: -; v_gene: TRBV7-8; j_gene: TRBJ1-5; CDR3nt: TGTGCCAGCAGCTCGAACCCGGACAGAAACAATCAGCCCCAGCATTTT; CDR3aa: CASSSNPDRNNQPQHF
d_gene: TRBD1; abundance: -; v_gene: TRBV6-6; j_gene: TRBJ1-1; CDR3nt: TGTGCCAGCAGTTACTCTACAGGGGAGGGCACTGAAGCTTTCTTT; CDR3aa: CASSYSTGEGTEAFF
d_gene: -; abundance: -; v_gene: TRBV5-8; j_gene: TRBJ2-7; CDR3nt: TGTGCCAGCAGCTTGGTCAGCTATAACGAGCAGTACTTC; CDR3aa: CASSLVSYNEQYF
d_gene: -; abundance: -; v_gene: TRBV7-2; j_gene: TRBJ2-7; CDR3nt: TGTGCCAGCAGCCAGACCGGGACTCCCTCCTACGAGCAGTACTTC; CDR3aa: CASSQTGTPSYEQYF
d_gene: -; abundance: few; v_gene: TRBV19; j_gene: TRBJ1-1; CDR3nt: TGTGCCAGTACTCAAAGGTCTGCTCTAAACACTGAAGCTTTCTTT; CDR3aa: CASTQRSALNTEAFF
d_gene: TRBD2; abundance: -; v_gene: TRBV12-5; j_gene: TRBJ2-3; CDR3nt: TGTGCTAGTGGCTTCCTCGTAGCGAGCGGGGGCACAGATACGCAGTATTTT; CDR3aa: CASGFLVASGGTDTQYF
d_gene: -; abundance: -; v_gene: TRBV11-2; j_gene: TRBJ2-7; CDR3nt: TGTGCCAGCAGCTTTTGGGGGCACGAGCAGTACTTC; CDR3aa: CASSFWGHEQYF
d_gene: TRBD2; abundance: -; v_gene: TRBV7-9; j_gene: TRBJ2-3; CDR3nt: TGTGCCAGCAGCTCCCGTCTAGCGGGGGGTTATACGCAGTATTTT; CDR3aa: CASSSRLAGGYTQYF
d_gene: TRBD1; abundance: -; v_gene: TRBV4-3; j_gene: TRBJ1-2; CDR3nt: TGCGCCAGCAGCCACTCCCGGGACAGGAACTATGGCTACACCTTC; CDR3aa: CASSHSRDRNYGYTF
d_gene: TRBD2; abundance: -; v_gene: TRBV2; j_gene: TRBJ2-3; CDR3nt: TGTGCCAGCAGTGTAGCGGGAGAGTGGGATACGCAGTATTTT; CDR3aa: CASSVAGEWDTQYF
d_gene: TRBD1; abundance: -; v_gene: TRBV5-6; j_gene: TRBJ2-3; CDR3nt: TGTGCCAGCGGACGACAGGGCGCAGATACGCAGTATTTT; CDR3aa: CASGRQGADTQYF
d_gene: -; abundance: -; v_gene: TRBV5-1; j_gene: TRBJ1-2; CDR3nt: TGCGCCAGCAGCTTGGGAGCTGACAGCCGCTACACCTTC; CDR3aa: CASSLGADSRYTF
d_gene: TRBD1; abundance: -; v_gene: TRBV3-1/TRBV3-2; j_gene: TRBJ1-4; CDR3nt: TGTGCCAGCAGCTTCCCGGGGACAGAGAATGAAAAACTGTTTTTT; CDR3aa: CASSFPGTENEKLFF
d_gene: -; abundance: -; v_gene: TRBV2; j_gene: TRBJ1-2; CDR3nt: TGTGCCAGCAGTGAAAGGGGCACCTCTTCCTATGGCTACACCTTC; CDR3aa: CASSERGTSSYGYTF
d_gene: -; abundance: -; v_gene: TRBV4-3; j_gene: TRBJ1-3; CDR3nt: TGCGCCAGCAGCCAAGGACAAGGGCGAGGAAACACCATATATTTT; CDR3aa: CASSQGQGRGNTIYF